Listed below are T cell receptor beta chains from one sample, sequenced in a study of beta chain features in type 1 diabetes. The assay was immunoSEQ multiplex PCR, and TCRdb's table has in-frame clones only and misses some. The table records 95,000 to 150,000 clones, about 17% of them present only once. The sample comprised central memory CD4+ T cells from blood. The origin of the receptors is a man aged 25-45 years with type 1 diabetes. Each CDR3 is given with its conserved first and last residue. The D gene is left open where the match is weak. Expanded clones get a size class; other rows say once, few or many, or leave the size out.

>TRBJ2-2|NA|NA|TRBV7-2
CASSLTPNTGELFF
TGTGCCAGCAGCTTAACCCCGAACACCGGGGAGCTGTTTTTT
>TRBJ1-5|NA|NA|TRBV7-8
CASSLGDSNQPQHF
TGTGCCAGCAGCTTAGGGGATAGCAATCAGCCCCAGCATTTT
>TRBJ2-4|NA|many|TRBV21-1
CASSKGDRPGRAKNIQYF
TGTGCCAGCAGCAAAGGGGACCGCCCCGGCCGAGCCAAAAACATTCAGTACTTC
>TRBJ2-4|TRBD1|NA|TRBV4-2
CASSQSGPGGENIQYF
TGTGCCAGCAGCCAATCAGGCCCAGGGGGCGAAAACATTCAGTACTTC
>TRBJ2-1|NA|medium-sized|TRBV4-2
CASSQVYDNEQFF
TGTGCCAGCAGCCAAGTGTACGACAATGAGCAGTTCTTC
>TRBJ2-1|TRBD1|few|TRBV10-1
CASSEIGTGGGEQFF
TGCGCCAGCAGTGAGATCGGGACAGGGGGCGGTGAGCAGTTCTTC
>TRBJ1-4|TRBD1|few|TRBV29-1
CSVGQGGATNEKLFF
TGCAGCGTTGGACAGGGGGGTGCAACTAATGAAAAACTGTTTTTT
>TRBJ2-3|TRBD1|NA|TRBV19
CASRDRGSTDTQYF
TGTGCCAGTCGGGACAGGGGTAGCACAGATACGCAGTATTTT
>TRBJ2-7|NA|few|TRBV6-1
CASGQTRAYEQYF
TGTGCCAGTGGACAGACCCGAGCCTACGAGCAGTACTTC
>TRBJ2-5|TRBD1|NA|TRBV5-1
CASSLGTAGGETQYF
TGCGCCAGCAGCCTGGGGACAGCAGGCGGAGAGACCCAGTACTTC
>TRBJ2-5|NA|NA|TRBV7-2
CASSPNRDVQETQYF
TGTGCCAGCAGCCCGAACCGGGACGTCCAAGAGACCCAGTACTTC